A single T cell receptor beta chain is shown here with its context. Its antigen remains unknown. These data belong to a study of beta chain features in type 1 diabetes. General observations from the study: The similarity of naive, central memory and Treg TCRB repertoires appeared greater among patients than among healthy donors.

The study reverse transcribed the entire isolated RNA, so it sequenced expressed TCRB transcripts. Generated by immunoSEQ multiplex PCR, the TCRdb table keeps only in-frame clones and is missing some. This sample has approximately 37,000 clones; more than 40% occur once, and the top ten carry 0.72%. V lost 6 bases and J lost 5; bases outside the gene matches: 7. This CDR3 is built from 14 residues. The germline CDR1 and CDR2 sequences are MNHGY and SVAAGI. The sequenced material came from central memory CD4+ T cells from blood. This clonotype originated in a woman aged 18-29 years in good health. The chain has TRBV6-9 and TRBJ1-5; 7 bases are a match to TRBD1. The CDR3: CASSLDRRHQPQHF. Here the CDR3 DNA reads TGTGCCAGCAGCCTGGACAGGAGGCATCAGCCCCAGCATTTT.